This TCR beta chain was retrieved from a study of T cells in lung cancer brain metastases. In the study overall: About 90% of the 20 patients had no interval therapy between resections.

Method: immunoSEQ multiplex PCR; TCRdb's copy keeps in-frame clones and lacks some. The repertoire consists of about 5,000 clones, with around nine tenths occurring once and the leading ten covering around 4%. This clone was observed a single time. Exclusion applied to any patient with a history of multiple malignancies. The V gene's germline CDR1 is DFQATT and CDR2 SNEGSKA (reference sequence). The CDR3 is 11 amino acids. Deletions cut 3 bases from V and 3 bases from J, with 3 bases between. The sequence was collected from a man aged 70-80 years with non-small cell lung cancer. The specimen was tumor tissue from the primary lung tumor. This chain uses TRBV20-1 with TRBJ2-1; no firm D call. CDR3 nucleotide sequence: TGCAGTGCTAGGGTCTACAATGAGCAGTTCTTC. This encodes CSARVYNEQFF.